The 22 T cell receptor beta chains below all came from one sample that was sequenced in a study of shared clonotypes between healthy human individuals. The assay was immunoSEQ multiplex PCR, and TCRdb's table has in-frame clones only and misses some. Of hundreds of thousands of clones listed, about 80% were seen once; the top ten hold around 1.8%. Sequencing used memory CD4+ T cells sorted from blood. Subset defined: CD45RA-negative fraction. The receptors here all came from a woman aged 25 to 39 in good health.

The chain's CDR3 is CAWSVGGLADRTDTQYF. The CDR3 DNA follows: TGTGCCTGGAGTGTCGGCGGACTAGCGGACCGCACAGATACGCAGTATTTT. This chain connects TRBV30 to TRBJ2-3; TRBD2 aligns across 10 bases. This CDR3 region has 17 residues. CDR1 and CDR2 (germline): GTSNPN, SVGIG (reference sequence). The junction had 7 bases not matched to a gene; V was cut back by 0 bases and J by 1 base.

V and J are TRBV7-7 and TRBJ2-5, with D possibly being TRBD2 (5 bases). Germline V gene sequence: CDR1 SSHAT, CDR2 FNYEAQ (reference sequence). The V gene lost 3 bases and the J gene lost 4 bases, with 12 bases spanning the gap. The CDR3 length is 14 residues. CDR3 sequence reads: CASSFYGEGETQYF. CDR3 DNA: TGTGCCAGCAGCTTCTACGGAGAGGGAGAGACCCAGTACTTC.

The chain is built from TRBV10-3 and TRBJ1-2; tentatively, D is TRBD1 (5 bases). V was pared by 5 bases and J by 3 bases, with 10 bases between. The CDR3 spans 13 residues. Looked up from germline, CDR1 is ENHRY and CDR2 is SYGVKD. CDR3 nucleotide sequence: TGTGCCATCAGTCCGGGACTTCACTATGGCTACACCTTC. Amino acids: CAISPGLHYGYTF.

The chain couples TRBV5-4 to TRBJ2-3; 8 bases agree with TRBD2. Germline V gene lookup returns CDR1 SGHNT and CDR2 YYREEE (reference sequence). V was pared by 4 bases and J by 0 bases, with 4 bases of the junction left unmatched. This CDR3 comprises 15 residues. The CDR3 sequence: CASSEASGSTDTQYF. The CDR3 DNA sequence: TGTGCCAGCAGCGAGGCTAGCGGGAGCACAGATACGCAGTATTTT.

The CDR3 spells CASSRKGTLSSYEQYF. CDR3 sequence (DNA): TGTGCCAGCAGCCGCAAGGGAACTCTGAGCTCCTACGAGCAGTACTTC. The chain combines TRBV28 with TRBJ2-7; D unclear. The germline V and J ends were trimmed by 6 bases and 0 bases, with 18 bases remaining between them. This CDR3 has 16 amino acids. CDR1 and CDR2 from the germline V gene are MDHEN and SYDVKM. The full variable domain, in which reference TRBV28 and TRBJ2-7 provide the parts outside the CDR3, is DVKVTQSSRYLVKRTGEKVFLECVQDMDHENMFWYRQDPGLGLRLIYFSYDVKMKEKGDIPEGYSVSREKKERFSLILESASTNQTSMYLCASSRKGTLSSYEQYFGPGTRLTVT.

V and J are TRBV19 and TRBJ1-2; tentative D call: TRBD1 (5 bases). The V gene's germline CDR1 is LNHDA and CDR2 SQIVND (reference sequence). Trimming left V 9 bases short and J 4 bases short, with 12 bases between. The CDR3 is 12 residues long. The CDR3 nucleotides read TGTGCCAGCCGAGACAGTCGCTATGGCTACACCTTC. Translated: CASRDSRYGYTF.

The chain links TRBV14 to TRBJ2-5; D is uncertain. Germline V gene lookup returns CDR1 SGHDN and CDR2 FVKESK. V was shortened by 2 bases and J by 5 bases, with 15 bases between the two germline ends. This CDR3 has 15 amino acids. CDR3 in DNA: TGTGCCAGCAGCCAACACCTAACCCACGGGGAGACCCAGTACTTC. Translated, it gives CASSQHLTHGETQYF.

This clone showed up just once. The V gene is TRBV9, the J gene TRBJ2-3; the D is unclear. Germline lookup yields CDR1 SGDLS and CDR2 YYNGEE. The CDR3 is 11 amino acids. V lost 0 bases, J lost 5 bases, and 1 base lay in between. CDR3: CASSVVDTQYF. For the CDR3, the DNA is TGTGCCAGCAGCGTAGTAGATACGCAGTATTTT.

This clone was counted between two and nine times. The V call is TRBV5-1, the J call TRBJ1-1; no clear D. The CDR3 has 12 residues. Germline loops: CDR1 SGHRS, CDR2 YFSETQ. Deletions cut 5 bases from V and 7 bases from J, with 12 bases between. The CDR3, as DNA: TGCGCCAGCAGTAGAGCAGAGATTGAAGCTTTCTTT. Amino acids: CASSRAEIEAFF.

The CDR3 DNA sequence: TGTGCCAGCAGAATAGCCGGGACAGGGAAGGGAGCTTTCTTT. It is translated as CASRIAGTGKGAFF. This chain joins TRBV6-1 and TRBJ1-1, with TRBD1 matching over 9 bases. Germline assignment: CDR1 MNHNS and CDR2 SASEGT. The CDR3 has 14 amino acids. The trim removed 6 bases at V and 10 bases at J, leaving 12 bases unmatched.

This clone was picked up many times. CDR3 coding DNA: TGTGCCTGGAGTGTTTTAAGGGGGAGAAGGGCCTACGAGCAGTACTTC. It yields the protein CAWSVLRGRRAYEQYF. V is TRBV30 and J is TRBJ2-7; a possible D gene is TRBD1 (6 bases). The CDR3 contains 16 residues. Trimming cost V 0 bases and J 2 bases, with 17 bases left between them. CDR1 and CDR2 from the germline V gene are GTSNPN and SVGIG (reference sequence).

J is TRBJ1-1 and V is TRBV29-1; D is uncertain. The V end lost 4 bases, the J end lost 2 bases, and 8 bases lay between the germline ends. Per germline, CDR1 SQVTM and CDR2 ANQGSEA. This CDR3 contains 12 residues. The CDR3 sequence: CSVVKGNTEAFF. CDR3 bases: TGCAGCGTTGTTAAGGGAAACACTGAAGCTTTCTTT.

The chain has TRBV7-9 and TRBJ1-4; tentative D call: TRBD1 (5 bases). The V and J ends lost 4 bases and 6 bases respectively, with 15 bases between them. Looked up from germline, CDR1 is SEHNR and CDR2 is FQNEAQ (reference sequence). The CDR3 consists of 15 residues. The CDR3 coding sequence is TGTGCCAGCAGCTCTCGAAGGGGCATAGATGAAAAACTGTTTTTT. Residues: CASSSRRGIDEKLFF.

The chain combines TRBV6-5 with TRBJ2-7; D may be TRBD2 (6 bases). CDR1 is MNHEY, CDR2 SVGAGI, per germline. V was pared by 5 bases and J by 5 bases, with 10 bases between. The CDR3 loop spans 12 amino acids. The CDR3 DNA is TGTGCCAGCAGTCAGACGGGGGACGAGCAGTACTTC. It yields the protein CASSQTGDEQYF.

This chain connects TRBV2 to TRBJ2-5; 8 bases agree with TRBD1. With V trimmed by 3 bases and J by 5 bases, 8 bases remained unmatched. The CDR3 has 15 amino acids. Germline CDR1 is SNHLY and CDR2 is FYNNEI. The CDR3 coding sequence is TGTGCCAGCAGTGAGACAGGGGCTACCCGTGAGACCCAGTACTTC. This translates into CASSETGATRETQYF.

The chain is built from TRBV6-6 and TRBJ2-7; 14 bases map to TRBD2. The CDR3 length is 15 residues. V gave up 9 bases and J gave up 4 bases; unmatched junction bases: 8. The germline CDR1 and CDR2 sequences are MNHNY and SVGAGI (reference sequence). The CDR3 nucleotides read TGTGCCAGTAGGCCTGGGACTAGCGGGAGATACGAGCAGTACTTC. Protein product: CASRPGTSGRYEQYF.

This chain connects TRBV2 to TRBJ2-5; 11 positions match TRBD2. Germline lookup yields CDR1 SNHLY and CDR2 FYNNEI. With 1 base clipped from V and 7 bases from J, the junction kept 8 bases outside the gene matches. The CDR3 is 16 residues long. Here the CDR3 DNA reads TGTGCCAGCAGTGAAGGACTAGCGGGGACCAAGGGGACCCAGTACTTC. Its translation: CASSEGLAGTKGTQYF.

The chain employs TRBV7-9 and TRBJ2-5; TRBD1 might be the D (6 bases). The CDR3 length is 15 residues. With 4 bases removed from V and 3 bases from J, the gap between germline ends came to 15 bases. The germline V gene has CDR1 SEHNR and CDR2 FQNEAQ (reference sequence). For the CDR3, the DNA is TGTGCCAGCAGCTGGACAACAGGGCTTGAAGAGACCCAGTACTTC. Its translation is CASSWTTGLEETQYF.

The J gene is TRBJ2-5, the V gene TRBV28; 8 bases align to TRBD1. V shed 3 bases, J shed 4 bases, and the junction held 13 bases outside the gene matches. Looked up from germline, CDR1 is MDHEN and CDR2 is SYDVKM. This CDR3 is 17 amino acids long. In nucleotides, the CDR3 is TGTGCCAGCAGTTTTGCTTCGGGCGGCAGGGGGCGAGAGACCCAGTACTTC. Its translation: CASSFASGGRGRETQYF.

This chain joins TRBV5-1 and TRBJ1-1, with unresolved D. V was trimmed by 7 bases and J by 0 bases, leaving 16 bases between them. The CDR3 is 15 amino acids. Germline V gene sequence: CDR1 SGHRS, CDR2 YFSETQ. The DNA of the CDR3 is TGCGCCAGCCGTCCGACGGTTGGGGTGAACACTGAAGCTTTCTTT. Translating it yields CASRPTVGVNTEAFF.

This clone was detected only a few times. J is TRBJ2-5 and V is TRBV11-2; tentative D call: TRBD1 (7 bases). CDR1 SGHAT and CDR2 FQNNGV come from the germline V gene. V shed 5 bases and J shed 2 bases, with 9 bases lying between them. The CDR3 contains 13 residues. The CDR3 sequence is CASSAGQQETQYF. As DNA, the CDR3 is TGTGCCAGCAGCGCGGGACAGCAAGAGACCCAGTACTTC.

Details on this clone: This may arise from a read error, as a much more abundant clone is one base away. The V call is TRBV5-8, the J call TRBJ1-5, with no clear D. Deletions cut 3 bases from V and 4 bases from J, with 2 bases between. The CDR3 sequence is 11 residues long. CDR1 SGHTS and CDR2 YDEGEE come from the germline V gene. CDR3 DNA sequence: TGTGCCAGCAGCTGGAATCAGCCCCAGCATTTT. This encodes CASSWNQPQHF.